The clone carrying this TCR beta chain has more than one count but fewer than ten. The CDR3 is 10 amino acids. Germline CDR1 KGHSH, CDR2 LQKENI. The V and J ends lost 9 bases and 7 bases respectively, with 7 bases between them. Reverse transcription of roughly 0.5 to 1 ug RNA was performed with random hexamers. TCRdb itself ran the immunoSEQ multiplex PCR reads through MiXCR, one entry per CDR3 protein. Of 250,000 to 300,000 distinct CDR3 sequences listed, 89% are singletons. The data are from a study of CD8 T cells in Susac syndrome. TEMRA cells were enriched by FACS, while CD8+ and CD4+ T cells were obtained through a negative isolation that was performed magnetically.

The chain links TRBV18 to TRBJ2-1; D unclear. The receptor was isolated from a human donor with multiple sclerosis. Sequencing used CD8+ T cells from PBMCs. DNA of the CDR3: TGTGCCAGTAGAGAAAATGAGCAGTTCTTC. This sequence encodes CASRENEQFF.